Sequencing of this TCR beta chain was carried out in a study of CD8 T cells in Susac syndrome. CD8+ and CD4+ T cells circulating in blood were sequenced for TCR beta. Healthy donors constituted the control group, matched for age and sex. Reverse transcription of roughly 0.5 to 1 ug RNA was carried out with random hexamers. Across 54 Vbeta and 13 Jbeta, immunoSEQ multiplex PCR amplified TCR beta CDR3. Using its own MiXCR run on the immunoSEQ multiplex PCR reads, TCRdb lists one record per CDR3 protein. The table lists around 150,000 distinct CDR3 sequences, 80% to 95% of them singletons, with 0.13% in the top ten. Trimming took 3 bases from V and 10 from J, leaving 15 bases between them. This CDR3 contains 13 residues. CDR1 and CDR2 from the germline V gene are LNHNV and YYDKDF (reference sequence).

The rearrangement links TRBV15 to TRBJ1-1, with D unclear. Material for sequencing was CD4+ T cells from PBMCs. The sequence was obtained from a human donor in good health. The CDR3 is CATSRTSADGAFF. The CDR3 nucleotides are TGTGCCACCAGCAGGACATCGGCTGACGGAGCTTTCTTT.